This T cell receptor (beta chain) comes out of a study of cytomegalovirus exposure and HLA in healthy donors. Study summary: Unique TCRs from HLA-typed donors, 65 million to 85 million of them, were held in an early data release. The study, taken as a whole, reports: Later analysis demonstrated an association between a missense DCLRE1C variant and TCR beta V- and J-gene trimming. Clonal expansion was found to be greater in HLA-associated TCR beta chains than in equally common others in a later analysis. Most TCR sequences were uncommon, yet certain public TCRs appeared in many donors.

This CDR3 has 14 amino acids. Losses at the gene ends were 3 bases for V and 4 bases for J; bases not matched to a gene: 5. In germline, CDR1 is SGDLS, CDR2 YYNGEE. PCR used 60 Vbeta primers and 13 Jbeta primers. TCRdb's table, derived via immunoSEQ multiplex PCR, lists solely in-frame clones and lacks some. Among 55,000 to 65,000 clones, roughly 84% were seen once, and the ten largest hold less than 3%. About this clone: The target antigen is unknown.

This TCR derives from a woman younger than 45 in good health and CMV-seronegative. Sequences were obtained from PBMCs. The chain employs TRBV9 and TRBJ2-7; TRBD1 agrees at 9 bases. This CDR3 reads CASSAGTGRYEQYF. DNA for the CDR3: TGTGCCAGCAGCGCTGGGACAGGGCGGTACGAGCAGTACTTC.